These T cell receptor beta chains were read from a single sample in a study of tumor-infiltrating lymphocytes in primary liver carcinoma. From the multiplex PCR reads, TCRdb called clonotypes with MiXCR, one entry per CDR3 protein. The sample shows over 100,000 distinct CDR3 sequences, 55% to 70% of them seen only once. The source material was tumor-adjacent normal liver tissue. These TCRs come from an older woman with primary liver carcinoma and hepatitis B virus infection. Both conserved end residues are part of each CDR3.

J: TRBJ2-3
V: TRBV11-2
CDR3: CASIPGLEGPDTQFF

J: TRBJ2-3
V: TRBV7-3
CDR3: CASSSSSGTAQYF

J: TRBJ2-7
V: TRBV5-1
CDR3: CASSLAAMPYEQYF

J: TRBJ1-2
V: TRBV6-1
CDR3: CASIKISYHGYTF

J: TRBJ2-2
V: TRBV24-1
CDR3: CATSDPRTTGELFF

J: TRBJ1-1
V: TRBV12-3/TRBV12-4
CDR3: CASSRGTRGSTEAFF

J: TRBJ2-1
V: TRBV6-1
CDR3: CASSGIGGEQFF

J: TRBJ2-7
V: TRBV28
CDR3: CAFAGMGAYEQYF

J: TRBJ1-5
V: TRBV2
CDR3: CGSSVEGIYSNQPQHF

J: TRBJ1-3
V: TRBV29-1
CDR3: CSGTGGTDTIYF

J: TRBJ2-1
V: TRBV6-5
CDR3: CASTVSGGTYNEQFF

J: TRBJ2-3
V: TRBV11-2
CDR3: CVSILGTSTDTQYF

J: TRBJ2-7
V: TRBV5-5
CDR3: CASSKAGGTGKGSEQYF

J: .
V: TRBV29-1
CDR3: CSVVLAGETQFF

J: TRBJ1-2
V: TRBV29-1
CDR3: CSVGPLSTGKRGAYGYTF

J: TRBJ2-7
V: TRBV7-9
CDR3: CASSPSDQGVDYEQYF

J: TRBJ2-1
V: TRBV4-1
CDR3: CASSQPKPTGNINEQFF

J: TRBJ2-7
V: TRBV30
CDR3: CAWMMAGSYEQYF

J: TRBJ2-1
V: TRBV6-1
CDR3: CTSAQYNEQFF

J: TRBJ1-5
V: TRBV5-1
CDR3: CASSITELTNQPHHF

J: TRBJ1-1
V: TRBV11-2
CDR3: CASNRIRGGNTDAFF

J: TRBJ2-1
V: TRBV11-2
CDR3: CASSTGLREFF

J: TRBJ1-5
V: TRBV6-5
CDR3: CASSYHGSNQPQRF

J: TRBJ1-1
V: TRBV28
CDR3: CASSRPPWTGGETEAFF

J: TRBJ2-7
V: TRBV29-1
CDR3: CSVTRLAGEREQYF

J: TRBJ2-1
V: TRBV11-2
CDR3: CASSLAPTMFFNDEQFF

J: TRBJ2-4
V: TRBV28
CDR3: CASSQSGSPYDQYF

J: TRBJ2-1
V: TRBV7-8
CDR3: CASSLDNLLSYNEQFF

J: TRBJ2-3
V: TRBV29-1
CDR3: CSVERRESTDTHYF